The sequence of this T cell receptor beta chain was determined in a study of monozygotic twins with inflammatory bowel disease. This CDR3 is 13 amino acids long. CDR1 SGHRS and CDR2 YFSETQ come from the germline V gene. Nested amplification of TCRalpha and TCRbeta cDNA involved two PCRs of 16 and 9 cycles. TCRdb reprocessed the 5' RACE reads, with one entry per CDR3 protein and no DNA. The ten top clones account for around 2.3%, within a sample of around 380,000 distinct CDR3 sequences. Whole-study findings and limits: Support for any single strong IBD-associated signal or clonotype was not found. Especially where disease activity was present, IBD patients had fewer clonotypes in common with others than healthy twins did.

Comments on this clonotype: Its antigen is still unknown.

The TCR was taken from a human donor with ulcerative colitis or Crohn's disease, or a healthy co-twin of an affected twin (not recorded which). Material for sequencing was blood. This chain links TRBV5-1 with TRBJ1-5; TCRdb indicates TRBD1, and absent DNA this call remains unverified. CDR3: CASSDRTGGPQHF.